The 11 T cell receptor beta chains below all came from one sample that was sequenced in a study of blood T cell repertoires in COVID-19. Assay used: immunoSEQ multiplex PCR; TCRdb lists only in-frame clones, some missing. This table holds around 18,000 clones, over 60% found once. The sequenced sample consisted of peripheral blood. Every receptor here comes from a man between 70 and 80 years old with COVID-19, enrolled during active disease.

The chain carries TRBV18 and TRBJ1-3, with D possibly TRBD1 on 5 matching bases. Trimming pared 5 bases from V and 0 bases from J, leaving 11 bases between. Germline loops: CDR1 KGHSH, CDR2 LQKENI. The CDR3 has 15 residues. The CDR3 protein is CASSTGLSSGNTIYF. For the CDR3, the DNA is TGTGCCAGCTCAACGGGACTATCCTCTGGAAACACCATATATTTT.

DNA for the CDR3: TGTGCCAGCAGCGACACGGACAGGGGGTTGAACACTGAAGCTTTCTTT. This encodes CASSDTDRGLNTEAFF. This chain links TRBV7-9 with TRBJ1-1, with TRBD1 identical over 10 bases. The CDR3 loop spans 16 amino acids. Trimming removed 5 bases from V and 0 bases from J; junction bases left unmatched: 6. Per the germline V gene, CDR1 is SEHNR and CDR2 is FQNEAQ (reference sequence).

The gene calls are TRBV12-3 or TRBV12-4 and TRBJ1-3; D call uncertain. V lost 5 bases and J lost 0, with 5 bases in between. The CDR3 runs 13 residues. CDR3 sequence reads: CASSSSSGNTIYF. The DNA of the CDR3 is TGTGCCAGCAGTAGTAGCTCTGGAAACACCATATATTTT.

The chain couples TRBV28 to TRBJ1-5; the D gene is possibly TRBD1 (5 bases). This CDR3 has 13 amino acids. CDR1 and CDR2 (germline): MDHEN, SYDVKM. Trimming took off 5 bases at V and 5 bases at J, with 10 bases between the two ends. The CDR3 is CASSAGFYQPQHF. The CDR3 nucleotides read TGTGCCAGCAGTGCAGGGTTTTATCAGCCCCAGCATTTT.

V gene TRBV29-1 combines with J gene TRBJ1-1; TRBD1 matches 9 bases. The CDR3 is 13 residues long. Unmatched junction bases numbered 4, after V lost 6 bases and J lost 2 bases. The germline gives CDR1 SQVTM, CDR2 ANQGSEA. CDR3 protein: CSVTGGINTEAFF. CDR3 coding DNA: TGCAGCGTCACAGGGGGCATCAACACTGAAGCTTTCTTT. The entire variable domain, with the rest obtained from reference TRBV29-1 and TRBJ1-1, is as follows: SAVISQKPSRDICQRGTSLTIQCQVDSQVTMMFWYRQQPGQSLTLIATANQGSEATYESGFVIDKFPISRPNLTFSTLTVSNMSPEDSSIYLCSVTGGINTEAFFGQGTRLTVV.

V usage is TRBV27 and J usage is TRBJ2-7; 9 bases are shared with TRBD2. The germline V gene has CDR1 MNHEY and CDR2 SMNVEV (reference sequence). Trimming removed 3 bases from V and 4 bases from J; junction bases left unmatched: 16. The CDR3 has 18 residues. In DNA, the CDR3 is TGTGCCAGCAGTTTTCTGCTAGCGGGGAAGGTTATAATTTACGAGCAGTACTTC. As protein: CASSFLLAGKVIIYEQYF.

V is TRBV28 and J is TRBJ1-2; D gene unclear. V lost 2 bases and J lost 8, with 12 bases in between. Germline loops: CDR1 MDHEN, CDR2 SYDVKM. The CDR3 spans 13 residues. In DNA, the CDR3 is TGTGCCAGCAGTTTACGACTCCCCAGCGGCTACACCTTC. Its translation is CASSLRLPSGYTF.

The chain uses TRBV5-1 and TRBJ2-2; D gene ambiguous. Trimming removed 2 bases at V and 0 bases at J, with 8 bases between. The germline gives CDR1 SGHRS, CDR2 YFSETQ. CDR3 length equals 15 residues. As DNA, the CDR3 is TGCGCCAGCAGCTTTGGCAGTACGAACACCGGGGAGCTGTTTTTT. It encodes CASSFGSTNTGELFF.

This chain connects TRBV6-5 to TRBJ1-1; TRBD1 might be the D (5 bases). This CDR3 has 14 residues. Germline assignment: CDR1 MNHEY and CDR2 SVGAGI. V was shortened by 0 bases and J by 5 bases, with 10 bases between the two germline ends. The CDR3 DNA sequence: TGTGCCAGCAGTTACTCGGCAGGGCGGACTGAAGCTTTCTTT. Translating it yields CASSYSAGRTEAFF.

The chain has TRBV20-1 and TRBJ1-5; D not resolved. The ends were cut back, 7 bases at V and 7 bases at J, with 11 bases in the middle. The CDR3 consists of 11 residues. Germline V gives CDR1 DFQATT, CDR2 SNEGSKA (reference sequence). CDR3 protein: CSELVGQPQHF. As DNA, the CDR3 is TGCAGTGAGTTGGTGGGCCAGCCCCAGCATTTT.

The rearrangement uses TRBV21-1 and TRBJ2-1; TRBD1 is the table's D call, not checked against the DNA. TRBV21-1 is given as a pseudogene. The CDR3 has 16 amino acids. The CDR3, as DNA: TGTGCCAGCAGTCCTCTAGACAGGGGCCCCTACAATGAGCAGTTCTTC. It encodes CASSPLDRGPYNEQFF.